Listed below are T cell receptor beta chains from one sample, sequenced in a study of PD-L1 blockade in urothelial cancer. Profiled with immunoSEQ multiplex PCR; TCRdb holds only in-frame clones, not every one. The profile shows about 120,000 clones, approximately 89% of them singletons. The sample was PBMCs, taken around atezolizumab (anti-PD-L1) treatment. Receptors were obtained from a man aged 55 to 70 with urothelial cancer. CDR3s include the opening cysteine and the closing phenylalanine or tryptophan.

J gene: TRBJ2-7; CDR3 length: 13; V gene: TRBV7-8; CDR3 protein: CASLGTATYEQYF
J gene: TRBJ2-1; CDR3 length: 15; V gene: TRBV15; CDR3 protein: CATTPKGRGNHEQFF
J gene: TRBJ1-2; CDR3 length: 14; V gene: TRBV30; CDR3 protein: CAWGGTGVSGGYTF
J gene: TRBJ2-3; CDR3 length: 15; V gene: TRBV4-2; CDR3 protein: CASSLTSGISDTQYF
J gene: TRBJ1-2; CDR3 length: 13; V gene: TRBV5-1; CDR3 protein: CASRPVAGYGYTF
J gene: TRBJ2-1; CDR3 length: 12; V gene: TRBV30; CDR3 protein: CAWSLDGGEQFF
J gene: TRBJ1-1; CDR3 length: 16; V gene: TRBV5-1; CDR3 protein: CASSLERGGGNTEAFF
J gene: TRBJ1-6; CDR3 length: 14; V gene: TRBV2; CDR3 protein: CASSSGRGGSPLHF
J gene: TRBJ2-3; CDR3 length: 15; V gene: TRBV30; CDR3 protein: CAWSVGGGPTDTQYF
J gene: TRBJ2-7; CDR3 length: 15; V gene: TRBV13; CDR3 protein: CASTRGSGRGYEQYF
J gene: TRBJ2-7; CDR3 length: 15; V gene: TRBV5-5; CDR3 protein: CASSFGTGSSYEQYF
J gene: TRBJ2-1; CDR3 length: 15; V gene: TRBV5-1; CDR3 protein: CASSLRQGLYNEQFF
J gene: TRBJ2-5; CDR3 length: 12; V gene: TRBV29-1; CDR3 protein: CSAAWGEETQYF
J gene: TRBJ2-7; CDR3 length: 13; V gene: TRBV5-4; CDR3 protein: CASSLRTSYEQYF
J gene: TRBJ2-5; CDR3 length: 13; V gene: TRBV7-2; CDR3 protein: CASSPRSRETQYF
J gene: TRBJ2-3; CDR3 length: 15; V gene: TRBV4-2; CDR3 protein: CASSQDRSRTDTQYF
J gene: TRBJ2-2; CDR3 length: 20; V gene: TRBV5-4; CDR3 protein: CASSTEGPGTPAANTGELFF
J gene: TRBJ1-1; CDR3 length: 13; V gene: TRBV12-5; CDR3 protein: CASGLGGQDEAFF
J gene: TRBJ2-1; CDR3 length: 19; V gene: TRBV15; CDR3 protein: CATSRDGWASGTDKNEQFF
J gene: TRBJ1-3; CDR3 length: 15; V gene: TRBV6-1; CDR3 protein: CASSEEGGSGNTIYF
J gene: TRBJ1-1; CDR3 length: 16; V gene: TRBV5-4; CDR3 protein: CASSLTGQGTNTEAFF
J gene: TRBJ1-4; CDR3 length: 17; V gene: TRBV9; CDR3 protein: CASSDPGQGATNEKLFF
J gene: TRBJ1-3; CDR3 length: 15; V gene: TRBV4-3; CDR3 protein: CASSQGLGHGNTIYF
J gene: TRBJ1-5; CDR3 length: 16; V gene: TRBV12-2; CDR3 protein: CASRTRDSLSNQPQHF
J gene: TRBJ2-2; CDR3 length: 15; V gene: TRBV7-9; CDR3 protein: CASSLVGQGRGELFF
J gene: TRBJ1-6; CDR3 length: 12; V gene: TRBV30; CDR3 protein: CAWTRDNSPLHF
J gene: TRBJ2-5; CDR3 length: 13; V gene: TRBV30; CDR3 protein: CAWRIRGKETQYF
J gene: TRBJ2-7; CDR3 length: 14; V gene: TRBV6-5; CDR3 protein: CASSYSASSYEQYF
J gene: TRBJ2-5; CDR3 length: 15; V gene: TRBV27; CDR3 protein: CASSLSTTSVETQYF
J gene: TRBJ1-1; CDR3 length: 14; V gene: TRBV10-1; CDR3 protein: CASIGQAKNTEAFF
J gene: TRBJ2-5; CDR3 length: 13; V gene: TRBV2; CDR3 protein: CASRLAGIWTQYF
J gene: TRBJ2-2; CDR3 length: 16; V gene: TRBV28; CDR3 protein: CASSPSGTGNTGELFF
J gene: TRBJ2-7; CDR3 length: 13; V gene: TRBV6-5; CDR3 protein: CASSEQGNYEQYF
J gene: TRBJ2-2; CDR3 length: 16; V gene: TRBV5-5; CDR3 protein: CASRKGPGQGAGELFF
J gene: TRBJ2-5; CDR3 length: 16; V gene: TRBV6-6; CDR3 protein: CASSLGGTGGQETQYF
J gene: TRBJ1-1; CDR3 length: 14; V gene: TRBV19; CDR3 protein: CASSTPGQGIEAFF
J gene: TRBJ1-5; CDR3 length: 13; V gene: TRBV6-6; CDR3 protein: CASNQGPNQPQHF
J gene: TRBJ2-7; CDR3 length: 16; V gene: TRBV4-3; CDR3 protein: CASSQDTSGRSYEQYF
J gene: TRBJ1-3; CDR3 length: 15; V gene: TRBV7-2; CDR3 protein: CASRRTESGGNTIYF
J gene: TRBJ2-7; CDR3 length: 14; V gene: TRBV5-1; CDR3 protein: CASALMTGGMEQYF